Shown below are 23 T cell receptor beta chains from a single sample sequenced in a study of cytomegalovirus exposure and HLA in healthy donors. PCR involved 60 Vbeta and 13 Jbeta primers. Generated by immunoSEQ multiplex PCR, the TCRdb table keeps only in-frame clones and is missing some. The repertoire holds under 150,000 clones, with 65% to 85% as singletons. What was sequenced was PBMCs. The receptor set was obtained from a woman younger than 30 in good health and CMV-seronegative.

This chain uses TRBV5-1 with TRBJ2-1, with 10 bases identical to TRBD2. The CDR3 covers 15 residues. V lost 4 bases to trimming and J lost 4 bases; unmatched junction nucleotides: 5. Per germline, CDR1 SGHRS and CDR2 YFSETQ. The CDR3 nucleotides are TGCGCCAGCAGCCTTGGGACTAGCGTGTACAATGAGCAGTTCTTC. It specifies CASSLGTSVYNEQFF.

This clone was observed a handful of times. The chain's CDR3 is CASSQRQGTGTEAFF. In DNA form, the CDR3 reads TGTGCCAGCAGTCAACGACAGGGGACGGGCACTGAAGCTTTCTTT. The chain carries TRBV6-1 and TRBJ1-1, with 8 bases that match TRBD1. The CDR3 is 15 residues long. Per germline, CDR1 MNHNS and CDR2 SASEGT. The V gene end was trimmed by 5 bases and the J gene end by 4 bases; junction bases not matched to a gene: 9.

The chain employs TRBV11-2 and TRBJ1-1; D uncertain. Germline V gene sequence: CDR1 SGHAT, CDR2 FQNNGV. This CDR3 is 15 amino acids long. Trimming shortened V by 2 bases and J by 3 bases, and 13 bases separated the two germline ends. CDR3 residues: CASSLLGPTHTEAFF. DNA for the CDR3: TGTGCCAGCAGCTTACTAGGTCCGACTCACACTGAAGCTTTCTTT.

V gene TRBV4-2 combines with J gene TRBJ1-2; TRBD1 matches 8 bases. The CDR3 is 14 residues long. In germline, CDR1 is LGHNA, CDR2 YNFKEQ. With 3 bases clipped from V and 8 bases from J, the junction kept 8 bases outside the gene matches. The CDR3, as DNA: TGTGCCAGCAGCCAGCTGACAGGGGCGGGAGGCTACACCTTC. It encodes CASSQLTGAGGYTF.

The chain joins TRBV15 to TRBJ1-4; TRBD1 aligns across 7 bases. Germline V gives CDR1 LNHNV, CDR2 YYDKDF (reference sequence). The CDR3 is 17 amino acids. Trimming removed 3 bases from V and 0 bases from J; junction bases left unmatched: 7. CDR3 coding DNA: TGTGCCACCAGCAGGGGGGGACAGATTACAACTAATGAAAAACTGTTTTTT. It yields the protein CATSRGGQITTNEKLFF.

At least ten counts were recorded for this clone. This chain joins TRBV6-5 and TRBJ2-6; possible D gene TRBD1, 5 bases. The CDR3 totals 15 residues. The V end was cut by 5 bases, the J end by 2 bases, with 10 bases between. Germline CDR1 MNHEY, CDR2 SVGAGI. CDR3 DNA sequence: TGTGCCAGCAGTCCGACAGAAACTGGGGCCAACGTCCTGACTTTC. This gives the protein CASSPTETGANVLTF.

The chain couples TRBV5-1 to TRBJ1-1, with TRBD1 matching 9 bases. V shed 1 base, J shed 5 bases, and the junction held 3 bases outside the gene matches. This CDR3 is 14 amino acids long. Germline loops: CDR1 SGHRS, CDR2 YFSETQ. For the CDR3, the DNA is TGCGCCAGCAGCTTGACAGGGGGCGAAACTGAAGCTTTCTTT. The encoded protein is CASSLTGGETEAFF.

Here the CDR3 DNA reads TGTGCCAGCTTGGGACTTCCTGGGAGGGAGCAGTACTTC. Translation gives CASLGLPGREQYF. This chain uses TRBV9 with TRBJ2-7, with a weak D call TRBD2 (6 bases). With 7 bases removed from V and 7 bases from J, the gap between germline ends came to 18 bases. Per the germline V gene, CDR1 is SGDLS and CDR2 is YYNGEE. The CDR3 extends over 13 amino acids. Drawing the rest from reference TRBV9 and TRBJ2-7, the complete variable domain is DSGVTQTPKHLITATGQRVTLRCSPRSGDLSVYWYQQSLDQGLQFLIQYYNGEERAKGNILERFSAQQFPDLHSELNLSSLELGDSALYFCASLGLPGREQYFGPGTRLTVT.

Here the CDR3 DNA reads TGTGCCAGCAGCTCAATAGCGGGAGGCCGAGAGGGGGAGCTGTTTTTT. Residues: CASSSIAGGREGELFF. The chain carries TRBV7-9 and TRBJ2-2; 10 nucleotides line up with TRBD2. V was pared by 4 bases and J by 8 bases, with 10 bases of the junction left unmatched. Germline loops: CDR1 SEHNR, CDR2 FQNEAQ (reference sequence). The CDR3 extends over 16 amino acids.

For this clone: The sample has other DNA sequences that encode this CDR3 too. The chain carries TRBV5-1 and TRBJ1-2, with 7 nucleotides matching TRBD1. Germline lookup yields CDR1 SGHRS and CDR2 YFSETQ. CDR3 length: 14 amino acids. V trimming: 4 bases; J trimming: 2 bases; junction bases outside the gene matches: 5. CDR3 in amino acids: CASSPGQANYGYTF. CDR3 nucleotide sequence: TGCGCCAGCAGCCCAGGACAGGCGAACTATGGCTACACCTTC.

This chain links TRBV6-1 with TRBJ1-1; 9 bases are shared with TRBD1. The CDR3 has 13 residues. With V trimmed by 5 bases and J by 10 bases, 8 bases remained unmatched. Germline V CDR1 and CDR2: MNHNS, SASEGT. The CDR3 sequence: CASSPPGQGSAFF. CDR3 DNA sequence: TGTGCCAGCAGTCCACCGGGACAGGGATCAGCTTTCTTT.

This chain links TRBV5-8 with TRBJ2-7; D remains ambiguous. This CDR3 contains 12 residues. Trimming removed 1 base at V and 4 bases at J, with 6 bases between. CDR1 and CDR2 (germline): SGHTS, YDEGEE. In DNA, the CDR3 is TGTGCCAGCAGCTTGAATAATTACGAGCAGTACTTC. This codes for CASSLNNYEQYF.

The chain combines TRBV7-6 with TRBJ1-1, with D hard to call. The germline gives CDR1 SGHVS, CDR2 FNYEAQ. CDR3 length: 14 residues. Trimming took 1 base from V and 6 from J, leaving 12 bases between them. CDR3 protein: CASSLVATGSEAFF. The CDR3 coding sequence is TGTGCCAGCAGCTTAGTTGCGACGGGATCTGAAGCTTTCTTT.

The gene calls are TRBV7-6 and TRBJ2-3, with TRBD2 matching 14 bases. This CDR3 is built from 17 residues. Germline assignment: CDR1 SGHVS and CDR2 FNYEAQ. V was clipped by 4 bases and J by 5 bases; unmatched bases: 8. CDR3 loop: CASSSVGLAGAGDTQYF. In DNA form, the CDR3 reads TGTGCCAGCAGCTCCGTGGGACTAGCGGGGGCCGGAGATACGCAGTATTTT.

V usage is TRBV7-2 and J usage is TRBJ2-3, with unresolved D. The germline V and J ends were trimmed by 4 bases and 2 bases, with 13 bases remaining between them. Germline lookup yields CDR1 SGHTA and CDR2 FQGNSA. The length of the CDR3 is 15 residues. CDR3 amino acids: CASSSQRPHTDTQYF. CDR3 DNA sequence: TGTGCCAGCAGCTCCCAGAGGCCCCACACAGATACGCAGTATTTT.

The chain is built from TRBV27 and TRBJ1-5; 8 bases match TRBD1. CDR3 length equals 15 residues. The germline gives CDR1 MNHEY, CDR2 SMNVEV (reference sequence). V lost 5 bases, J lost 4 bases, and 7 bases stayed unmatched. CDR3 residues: CASSSRGPFNQPQHF. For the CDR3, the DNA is TGTGCCAGCAGTAGCAGGGGGCCCTTTAATCAGCCCCAGCATTTT.

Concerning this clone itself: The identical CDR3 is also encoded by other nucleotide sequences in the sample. CDR3 sequence (DNA): TGCGCCAGCAGCTTGGGACAGGGAACGTACAATGAGCAGTTCTTC. This codes for CASSLGQGTYNEQFF. This chain uses TRBV5-1 with TRBJ2-1; 7 bases agree with TRBD1. J was trimmed by 4 bases and V by 0 bases; bases with no gene match: 4. This CDR3 spans 15 amino acids. From germline, CDR1 is SGHRS and CDR2 YFSETQ.

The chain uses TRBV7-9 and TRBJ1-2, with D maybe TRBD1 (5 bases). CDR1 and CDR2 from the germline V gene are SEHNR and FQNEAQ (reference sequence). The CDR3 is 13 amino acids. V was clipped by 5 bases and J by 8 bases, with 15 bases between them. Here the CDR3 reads CASSLPLTDGYTF. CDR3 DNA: TGTGCCAGCAGCCTACCCCTGACAGACGGCTACACCTTC.

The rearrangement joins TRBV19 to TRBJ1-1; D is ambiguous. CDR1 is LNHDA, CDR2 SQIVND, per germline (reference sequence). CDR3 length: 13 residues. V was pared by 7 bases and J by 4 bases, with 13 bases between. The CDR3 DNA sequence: TGTGCCAGTATCCGGGTTATCGGCACTGAAGCTTTCTTT. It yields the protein CASIRVIGTEAFF.

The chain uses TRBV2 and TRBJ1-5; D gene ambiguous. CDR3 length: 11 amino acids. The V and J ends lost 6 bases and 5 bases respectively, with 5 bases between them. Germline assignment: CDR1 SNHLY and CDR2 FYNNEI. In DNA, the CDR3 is TGTGCCAGCAGAGTAGATCAGCCCCAGCATTTT. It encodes CASRVDQPQHF.

The chain's CDR3 is CASSTSGSYNEQFF. The CDR3 DNA sequence: TGTGCCAGCAGCACTAGCGGCTCCTACAATGAGCAGTTCTTC. This chain joins TRBV2 and TRBJ2-1; the match to TRBD2 covers 8 bases. V lost 6 bases, J lost 0 bases, and 1 base stayed unmatched. The length of the CDR3 is 14 residues. In germline, CDR1 is SNHLY, CDR2 FYNNEI.

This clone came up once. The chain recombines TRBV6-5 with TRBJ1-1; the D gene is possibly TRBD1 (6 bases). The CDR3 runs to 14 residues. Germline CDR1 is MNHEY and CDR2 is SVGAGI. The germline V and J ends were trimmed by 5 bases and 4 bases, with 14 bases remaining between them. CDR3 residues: CASSARDILTEAFF. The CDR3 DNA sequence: TGTGCCAGCAGTGCCCGGGACATACTCACTGAAGCTTTCTTT.

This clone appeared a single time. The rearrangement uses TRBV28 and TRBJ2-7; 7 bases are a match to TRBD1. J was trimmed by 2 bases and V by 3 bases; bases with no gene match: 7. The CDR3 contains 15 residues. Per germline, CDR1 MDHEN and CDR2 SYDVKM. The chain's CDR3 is CASSFQPTGAYEQYF. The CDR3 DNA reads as TGTGCCAGCAGTTTCCAACCTACAGGGGCCTACGAGCAGTACTTC. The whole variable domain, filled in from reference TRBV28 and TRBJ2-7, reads DVKVTQSSRYLVKRTGEKVFLECVQDMDHENMFWYRQDPGLGLRLIYFSYDVKMKEKGDIPEGYSVSREKKERFSLILESASTNQTSMYLCASSFQPTGAYEQYFGPGTRLTVT.